This T cell receptor beta chain was retrieved from a study of T cells after yellow fever vaccination. Study background: SMART-Seq v4 Ultra Low Input served to prepare low-cell-number fractions.

This clonotype was found many times. Template-switching 5'RACE yielded the TCR cDNA; a universal primer site and UMIs were added in the process. TCRdb re-analysed the 5' RACE reads in MiXCR, keeping a single row per CDR3 protein. The data hold around 260,000 distinct CDR3 sequences, with around 4.9% observed a single time. Germline V gives CDR1 LNHDA, CDR2 SQIVND (reference sequence). The CDR3 consists of 13 residues. V was clipped by 3 bases and J by 2 bases, with 5 bases between them. Sequences were derived from CD4+ T cells sorted from PBMCs, sampled on the day of the yellow fever booster vaccination. This TCR was recovered from a man between 18 and 29 years old who received the YFV17D yellow fever vaccine. The chain uses TRBV19 and TRBJ1-5; a weak D match, TRBD1 (5 bases). The CDR3 loop reads CASSMTGNQPQHF. CDR3 DNA: TGTGCCAGTAGTATGACAGGCAATCAGCCCCAGCATTTT.